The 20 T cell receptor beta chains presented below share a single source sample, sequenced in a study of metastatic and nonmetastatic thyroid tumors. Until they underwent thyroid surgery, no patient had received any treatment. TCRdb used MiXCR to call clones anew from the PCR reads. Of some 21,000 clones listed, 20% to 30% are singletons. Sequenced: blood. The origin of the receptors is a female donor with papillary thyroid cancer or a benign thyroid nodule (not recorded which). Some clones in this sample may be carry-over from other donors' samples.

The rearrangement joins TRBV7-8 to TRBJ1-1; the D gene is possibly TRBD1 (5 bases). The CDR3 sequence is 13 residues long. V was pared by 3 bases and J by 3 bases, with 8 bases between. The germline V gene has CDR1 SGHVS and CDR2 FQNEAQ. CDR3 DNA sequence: TGTGCCAGCAGCTTTGGGGGGGACACTGAAGCTTTCTTT. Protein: CASSFGGDTEAFF.

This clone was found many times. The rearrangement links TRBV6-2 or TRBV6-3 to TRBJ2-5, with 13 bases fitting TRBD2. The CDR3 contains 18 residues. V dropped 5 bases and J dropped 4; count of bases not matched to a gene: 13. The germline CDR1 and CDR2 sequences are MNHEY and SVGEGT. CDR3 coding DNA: TGTGCCAGCAGTGCCACAGGACTAGCGGGAGATGGCGGAGAGACCCAGTACTTC. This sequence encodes CASSATGLAGDGGETQYF.

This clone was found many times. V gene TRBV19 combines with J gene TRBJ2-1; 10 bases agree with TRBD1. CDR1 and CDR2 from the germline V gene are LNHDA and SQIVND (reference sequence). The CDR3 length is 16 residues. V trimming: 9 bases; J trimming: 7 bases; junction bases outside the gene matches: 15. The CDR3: CASRRVGGQGRNEQFF. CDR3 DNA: TGTGCCAGCCGCCGGGTTGGGGGACAGGGGCGGAATGAGCAGTTCTTC.

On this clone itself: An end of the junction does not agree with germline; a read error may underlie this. The chain's CDR3 is CSAKQSARTGYDQYF. The CDR3 region has the DNA TGCAGTGCTAAACAGAGCGCCCGAACGGGCTACGATCAGTACTTC. The rearrangement links TRBV20-1 to TRBJ2-7; D uncertain. Germline CDR1 and CDR2: DFQATT and SNEGSKA (reference sequence). This CDR3 region has 15 residues.

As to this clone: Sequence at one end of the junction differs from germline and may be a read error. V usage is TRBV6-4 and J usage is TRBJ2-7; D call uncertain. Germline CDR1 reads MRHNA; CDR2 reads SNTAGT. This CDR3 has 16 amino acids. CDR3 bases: TGTGCCAGCAGTCTCTCGATGGGGTTACAGAGTTACGAGCAGGACTTC. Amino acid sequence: CASSLSMGLQSYEQDF.

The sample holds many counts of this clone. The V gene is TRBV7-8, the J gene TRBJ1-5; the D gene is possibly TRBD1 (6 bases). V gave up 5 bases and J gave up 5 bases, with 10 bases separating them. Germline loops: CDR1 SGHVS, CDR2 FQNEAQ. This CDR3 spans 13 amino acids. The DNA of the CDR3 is TGTGCCAGCAGCCCGGACAGTCATCAGCCCCAGCATTTT. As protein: CASSPDSHQPQHF.

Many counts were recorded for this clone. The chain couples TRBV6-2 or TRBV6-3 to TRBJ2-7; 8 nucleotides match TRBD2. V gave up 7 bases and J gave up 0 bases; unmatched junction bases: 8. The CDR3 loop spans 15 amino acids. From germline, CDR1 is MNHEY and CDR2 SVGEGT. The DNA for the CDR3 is TGTGCCAGCATTTTCAAGCGGGGGTTCTCCTACGAGCAGTACTTC. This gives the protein CASIFKRGFSYEQYF.

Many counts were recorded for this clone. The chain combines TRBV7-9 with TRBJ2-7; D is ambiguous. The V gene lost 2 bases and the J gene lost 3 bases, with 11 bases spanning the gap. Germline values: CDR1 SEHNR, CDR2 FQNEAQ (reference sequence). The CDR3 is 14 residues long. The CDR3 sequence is CASSLSREIYEQYF. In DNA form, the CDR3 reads TGTGCCAGCAGCTTATCCCGAGAAATCTACGAGCAGTACTTC. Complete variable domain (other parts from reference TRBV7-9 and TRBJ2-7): DTGVSQNPRHKITKRGQNVTFRCDPISEHNRLYWYRQTLGQGPEFLTYFQNEAQLEKSRLLSDRFSAERPKGSFSTLEIQRTEQGDSAMYLCASSLSREIYEQYFGPGTRLTVT.

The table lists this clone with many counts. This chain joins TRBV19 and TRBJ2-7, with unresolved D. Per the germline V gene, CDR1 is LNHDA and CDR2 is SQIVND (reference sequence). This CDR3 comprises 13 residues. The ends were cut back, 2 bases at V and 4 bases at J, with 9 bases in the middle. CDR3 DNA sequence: TGTGCCAGTAGTATAAAAAAGGGTTACGAGCAGTACTTC. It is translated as CASSIKKGYEQYF.

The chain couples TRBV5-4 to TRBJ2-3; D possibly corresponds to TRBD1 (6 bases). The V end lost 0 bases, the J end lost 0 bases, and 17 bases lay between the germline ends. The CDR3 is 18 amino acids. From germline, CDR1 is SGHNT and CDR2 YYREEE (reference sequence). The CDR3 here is CASSLALGTITSTDTQYF. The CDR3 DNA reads TGTGCCAGCAGCTTGGCGCTTGGGACAATTACTAGCACAGATACGCAGTATTTT.

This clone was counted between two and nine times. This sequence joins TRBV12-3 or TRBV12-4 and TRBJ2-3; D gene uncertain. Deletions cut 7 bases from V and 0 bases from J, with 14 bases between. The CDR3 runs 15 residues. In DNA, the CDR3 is TGTGCCAGCACCGCGTACCTCCATAGCACAGATACGCAGTATTTT. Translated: CASTAYLHSTDTQYF.

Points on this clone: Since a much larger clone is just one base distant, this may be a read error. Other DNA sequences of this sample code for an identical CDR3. CDR3 nucleotides: TGTGCCAGCTCACCACGCCGGGACAGGGGTGGCACTGAGGCTTTCTTT. It yields the protein CASSPRRDRGGTEAFF. The rearrangement uses TRBV18 and TRBJ1-1; the match to TRBD1 covers 10 bases. CDR3 length equals 16 residues. Germline CDR1 and CDR2: KGHSH and LQKENI.

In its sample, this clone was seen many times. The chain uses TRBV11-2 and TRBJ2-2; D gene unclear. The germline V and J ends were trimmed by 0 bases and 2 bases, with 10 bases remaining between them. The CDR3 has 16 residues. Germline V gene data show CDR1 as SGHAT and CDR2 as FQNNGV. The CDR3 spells CASSLDSAANTGELFF. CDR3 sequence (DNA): TGTGCCAGCAGCTTAGATTCGGCAGCCAACACCGGGGAGCTGTTTTTT.

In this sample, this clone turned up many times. The CDR3 nucleotides read TGTGCCAGCAGGAGGGAGCGGTACACTGAAGCTTTCTTT. Its protein product is CASRRERYTEAFF. This chain joins TRBV6-1 and TRBJ1-1; no reliable D call. The length of the CDR3 is 13 residues. Per germline, CDR1 MNHNS and CDR2 SASEGT. Trimming pared 6 bases from V and 3 bases from J, leaving 11 bases between.

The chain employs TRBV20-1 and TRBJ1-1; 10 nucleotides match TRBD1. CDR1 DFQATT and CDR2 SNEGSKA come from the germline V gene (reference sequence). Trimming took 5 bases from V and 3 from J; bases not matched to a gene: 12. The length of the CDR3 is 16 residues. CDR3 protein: CSAPRTGGFKDTEAFF. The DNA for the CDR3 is TGCAGTGCTCCGCGGACAGGGGGGTTTAAGGACACTGAAGCTTTCTTT.

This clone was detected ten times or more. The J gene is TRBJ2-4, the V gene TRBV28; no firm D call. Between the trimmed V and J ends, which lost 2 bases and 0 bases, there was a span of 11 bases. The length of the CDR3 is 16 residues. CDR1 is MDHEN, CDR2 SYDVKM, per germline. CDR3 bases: TGTGCCAGCAGTTTAGTGACATCAATAGCCAAAAACATTCAGTACTTC. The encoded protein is CASSLVTSIAKNIQYF.

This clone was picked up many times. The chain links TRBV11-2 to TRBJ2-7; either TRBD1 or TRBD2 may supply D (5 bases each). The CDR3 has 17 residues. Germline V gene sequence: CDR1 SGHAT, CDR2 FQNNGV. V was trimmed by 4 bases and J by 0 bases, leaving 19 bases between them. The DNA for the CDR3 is TGTGCCAGCAGCTGGGGAGTAGGTGGACAATACTCCTACGAGCAGTACTTC. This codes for CASSWGVGGQYSYEQYF.

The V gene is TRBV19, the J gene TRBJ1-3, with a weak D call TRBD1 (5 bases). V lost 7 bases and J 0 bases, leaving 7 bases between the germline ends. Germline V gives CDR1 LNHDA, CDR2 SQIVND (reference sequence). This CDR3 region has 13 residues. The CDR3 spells CASTDSSGNTIYF. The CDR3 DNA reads TGTGCCAGTACCGACAGCTCTGGAAACACCATATATTTT.

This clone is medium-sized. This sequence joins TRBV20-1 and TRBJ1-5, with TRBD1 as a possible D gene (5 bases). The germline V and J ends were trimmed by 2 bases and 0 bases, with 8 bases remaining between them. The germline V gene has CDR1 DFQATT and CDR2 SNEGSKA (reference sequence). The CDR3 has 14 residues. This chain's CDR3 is CSARRDYSNQPQHF. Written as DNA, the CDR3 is TGCAGTGCTAGACGGGACTATAGCAATCAGCCCCAGCATTTT.

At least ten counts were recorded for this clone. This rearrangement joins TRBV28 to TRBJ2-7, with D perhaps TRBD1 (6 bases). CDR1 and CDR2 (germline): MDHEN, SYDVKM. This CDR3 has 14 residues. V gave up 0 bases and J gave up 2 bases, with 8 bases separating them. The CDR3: CASSLWTGPYEQYF. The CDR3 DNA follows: TGTGCCAGCAGTTTATGGACAGGTCCCTACGAGCAGTACTTC.